These 11 T cell receptor beta chains were all obtained from the same sample, sequenced in a study of CD8 T cells in Susac syndrome. Roughly 0.45 to 1 ug RNA was reverse transcribed with random hexamers. In TCRdb, the immunoSEQ multiplex PCR reads were re-called with MiXCR into one record per CDR3 protein. Among 150,000 to 180,000 distinct CDR3 sequences listed, around 95% were seen once. Specimen: CD8+ T cells from PBMCs. The receptors derive from a human donor with multiple sclerosis.

This chain uses TRBV9 with TRBJ2-7; possible D gene TRBD2, 5 bases. Germline CDR1 and CDR2: SGDLS and YYNGEE. V was trimmed by 4 bases and J by 2 bases, leaving 16 bases between them. CDR3 size: 15 residues. The DNA for the CDR3 is TGTGCCAGCAGCCCGGAGTCTAGCCCGACCTACGAGCAGTACTTC. It is translated as CASSPESSPTYEQYF.

CDR3 DNA sequence: TGTGCCAGCAGTTACCTGGGAGGCAGACAAGAGACCCAGTACTTC. The encoded protein is CASSYLGGRQETQYF. The chain links TRBV6-5 to TRBJ2-5; a possible D gene is TRBD2 (6 bases). In germline, CDR1 is MNHEY, CDR2 SVGAGI. V was cut by 2 bases and J by 2 bases, with 12 bases left in between. CDR3 size: 15 residues.

The chain carries TRBV29-1 and TRBJ2-2; unclear D gene. The V and J ends lost 4 bases and 3 bases respectively, with 3 bases between them. Per germline, CDR1 SQVTM and CDR2 ANQGSEA. CDR3 length equals 11 residues. This CDR3 is CSVVDTGELFF. CDR3 DNA sequence: TGCAGCGTTGTAGACACCGGGGAGCTGTTTTTT.

The chain is built from TRBV4-2 and TRBJ2-6; perhaps TRBD2 as D (6 bases). This CDR3 comprises 16 residues. The germline V and J ends were trimmed by 2 bases and 0 bases, with 8 bases remaining between them. The germline CDR1 and CDR2 sequences are LGHNA and YNFKEQ. The CDR3 protein is CASSQTSSSGANVLTF. The DNA for the CDR3 is TGTGCCAGCAGCCAAACTAGCAGCTCTGGGGCCAACGTCCTGACTTTC.

This sequence joins TRBV28 and TRBJ2-7, with TRBD2 matching 8 bases. The germline V gene encodes CDR1 MDHEN and CDR2 SYDVKM. This CDR3 contains 15 residues. The junction had 10 bases not matched to a gene; V was cut back by 5 bases and J by 4 bases. CDR3 sequence reads: CASSPLSGGWYEQYF. In nucleotides, the CDR3 is TGTGCCAGCAGTCCGCTGAGCGGGGGTTGGTACGAGCAGTACTTC.

This chain links TRBV27 with TRBJ1-2, with TRBD1 matching over 9 bases. CDR1 MNHEY and CDR2 SMNVEV come from the germline V gene (reference sequence). This CDR3 is 15 amino acids long. With 5 bases clipped from V and 7 bases from J, the junction kept 11 bases outside the gene matches. CDR3 bases: TGTGCCAGCAGTCCCTGGAGGGACAGGGCTGCTGGCTACACCTTC. Translating it yields CASSPWRDRAAGYTF.

J is TRBJ2-1 and V is TRBV20-1, with TRBD2 as a possible D gene (5 bases). V lost 8 bases and J 0 bases, leaving 20 bases between the germline ends. The CDR3 has 16 residues. Germline V lookup: CDR1 DFQATT, CDR2 SNEGSKA (reference sequence). DNA of the CDR3: TGCAGTACCCCTTTCCCGCGGGCGAGCTCCTACAATGAGCAGTTCTTC. Residues: CSTPFPRASSYNEQFF.

The rearrangement links TRBV9 to TRBJ1-2; D is undetermined. Trimming took 1 base from V and 7 from J, leaving 11 bases between them. This CDR3 region has 13 residues. CDR1 and CDR2 from the germline V gene are SGDLS and YYNGEE. The CDR3 region has the DNA TGTGCCAGCAGCGTACAAGGGAGCGGTGGCTACACCTTC. Encoded protein: CASSVQGSGGYTF.

This clonotype showed up just once. CDR3 sequence reads: CASRYRGSEQFF. In nucleotides, the CDR3 is TGTGCCAGCAGATACAGGGGGTCTGAGCAGTTCTTC. The chain links TRBV27 to TRBJ2-1; 8 nucleotides match TRBD1. V lost 6 bases and J lost 9; bases outside the gene matches: 4. Germline lookup yields CDR1 MNHEY and CDR2 SMNVEV (reference sequence). This CDR3 comprises 12 residues.

This chain uses TRBV4-2 with TRBJ1-2; possible D gene TRBD1, 5 bases. The CDR3 is made up of 14 amino acids. Per germline, CDR1 LGHNA and CDR2 YNFKEQ. The ends were cut back, 6 bases at V and 7 bases at J, with 18 bases in the middle. The CDR3 DNA sequence: TGTGCCAGCAGAGCCAACGGGGGGTCTTCTGGCTACACCTTC. This sequence encodes CASRANGGSSGYTF.

The rearrangement joins TRBV7-9 to TRBJ1-6; D might be TRBD1 (5 bases). Trimming took 5 bases from V and 9 from J, leaving 11 bases between them. CDR1 and CDR2 from the germline V gene are SEHNR and FQNEAQ (reference sequence). The CDR3 covers 13 residues. Here the CDR3 reads CASSLGTISPLHF. The DNA for the CDR3 is TGTGCCAGCAGCCTCGGGACGATTTCACCCCTCCACTTT.